Shown below are 8 T cell receptor beta chains from a single sample sequenced in a study of blood T cells in healthy people across ages. Together with a sample-barcoded 5' primer, a J-beta primer mix was included in a second PCR lasting about 6 to 11 cycles. MiXCR, applied by TCRdb to the 5' RACE reads, yields one record per CDR3 protein. The sample consists of 1.5 million to 2 million distinct CDR3 sequences, about 39% of them appearing once. Sequenced input: blood. Receptors originate from a human donor in good health.

The chain links TRBV20-1 to TRBJ2-7, with 7 bases that match TRBD1. Germline V lookup: CDR1 DFQATT, CDR2 SNEGSKA (reference sequence). This CDR3 region has 17 residues. Germline trimming cut 0 bases from V and 8 bases from J; bases unmatched to any gene: 19. The CDR3 nucleotides read TGCAGTGCTAGAGATCATGGGGGACAGTCAATATTATACAAGCAGTACTTC. Translation gives CSARDHGGQSILYKQYF.

This chain connects TRBV5-5 to TRBJ2-3, with D perhaps TRBD1 (6 bases). The CDR3 has 16 residues. Germline assignment: CDR1 SGHKS and CDR2 YYEKEE (reference sequence). The V and J ends lost 4 bases and 6 bases respectively, with 21 bases between them. CDR3 bases: TGTGCCAGCAGCCCGGTCTTACAGGGTGGTAGGGATACGCAGTATTTT. It encodes CASSPVLQGGRDTQYF.

This chain uses TRBV24-1 with TRBJ1-5; D may be TRBD1 (5 bases). V was cut by 2 bases and J by 3 bases, with 10 bases left in between. Germline V gives CDR1 KGHDR, CDR2 SFDVKD. The CDR3 covers 15 residues. The CDR3 sequence: CATSDSRQFNQPQHF. The CDR3 nucleotides read TGTGCCACCAGTGATTCCCGACAGTTCAATCAGCCCCAGCATTTT.

The rearrangement links TRBV12-3 or TRBV12-4 to TRBJ2-1; no clear D gene. V was shortened by 0 bases and J by 4 bases, with 10 bases between the two germline ends. The CDR3 has 15 amino acids. CDR3 amino acids: CASSLAPNGYNEQFF. Here the CDR3 DNA reads TGTGCCAGCAGTTTAGCCCCTAACGGTTACAATGAGCAGTTCTTC.

This clonotype was detected only once. This chain joins TRBV20-1 and TRBJ1-1, with TRBD1 as a possible D gene (6 bases). Trimming shortened V by 7 bases and J by 4 bases, and 16 bases separated the two germline ends. This CDR3 has 13 amino acids. Germline CDR1 reads DFQATT; CDR2 reads SNEGSKA (reference sequence). CDR3 residues: CSVGGRSTTEAFF. The CDR3 DNA reads as TGCAGTGTCGGGGGGCGATCGACCACTGAAGCTTTCTTT.

The chain employs TRBV5-1 and TRBJ2-3; no clear D gene. Looked up from germline, CDR1 is SGHRS and CDR2 is YFSETQ. The CDR3 is 12 amino acids. Deletions cut 7 bases from V and 5 bases from J, with 11 bases between. The CDR3 DNA sequence: TGCGCCAGCGCCACTAATATAGATACGCAGTATTTT. This sequence encodes CASATNIDTQYF.

This clonotype was observed a handful of times. The J gene is TRBJ1-6, the V gene TRBV4-3, with D uncertain. Germline assignment: CDR1 LGHNA and CDR2 YSLEER. The germline V and J ends were trimmed by 0 bases and 8 bases, with 5 bases remaining between them. The CDR3 has 13 amino acids. CDR3 coding DNA: TGCGCCAGCAGCCAAGAGCCAGATTCACCCCTCCACTTT. This sequence encodes CASSQEPDSPLHF.

There are a few counts of this clonotype. The J gene is TRBJ1-1, the V gene TRBV4-3, with D possibly being TRBD1 (6 bases). Trimming took off 0 bases at V and 2 bases at J, with 16 bases between the two ends. Per the germline V gene, CDR1 is LGHNA and CDR2 is YSLEER. The CDR3 length is 17 residues. The CDR3 reads CASSQDPGGGVNTEAFF. CDR3 sequence (DNA): TGCGCCAGCAGCCAAGATCCTGGAGGGGGGGTTAACACTGAAGCTTTCTTT.